The 31 T cell receptor beta chains below come from one sample, sequenced in a study of Ad26.COV2.S vaccination and SARS-CoV-2 variants. The protocol was immunoSEQ multiplex PCR, while the TCRdb copy is restricted to in-frame clones and leaves out a portion. In the table there are 350,000 to 400,000 clones, about 85% of which are singletons. Specified treatment: 15 to 20 received Ad26.COV2.S at low or high dose, single or two shots; 5 received placebo; per-sample allocation not given. Repertoires come from day 63 after the first vaccine or placebo injection. Material: peripheral blood, obtained in a trial of Ad26.COV2.S vaccine versus placebo. The receptors come from a person aged 18-65 years who received the Ad26.COV2.S COVID-19 vaccine or a placebo.

The genes are TRBV7-8 and TRBJ1-5; no clear D. The V end was cut by 1 base, the J end by 11 bases, with 18 bases between. The CDR3 sequence is 15 residues long. Germline values: CDR1 SGHVS, CDR2 FQNEAQ. In DNA form, the CDR3 reads TGTGCCAGCAGCTTAGTGGCCTCACTCCAAAGGGCCCAGCATTTT. Amino acids: CASSLVASLQRAQHF.

This clone was seen once. The chain combines TRBV11-2 with TRBJ2-7; D is unclear. Trimming cost V 5 bases and J 4 bases, with 12 bases left between them. CDR1 is SGHAT and CDR2 is FQNNGV in the germline V gene. The CDR3 runs to 13 residues. The CDR3 DNA sequence: TGTGCCAGCAGCCCCGTAGGCAGTTACGAGCAGTACTTC. Protein: CASSPVGSYEQYF.

The chain links TRBV4-1 to TRBJ1-5; D unclear. CDR1 and CDR2 from the germline V gene are MGHRA and YSYEKL. V was pared by 1 base and J by 9 bases, with 19 bases between. This CDR3 is 16 amino acids long. This CDR3 is CASSQANLVVPGPQHF. For the CDR3, the DNA is TGCGCCAGCAGCCAAGCAAACTTAGTGGTCCCAGGGCCCCAGCATTTT.

The chain combines TRBV30 with TRBJ1-3; D unclear. Germline V CDR1 and CDR2: GTSNPN, SVGIG (reference sequence). This CDR3 is 11 amino acids long. V dropped 0 bases and J dropped 11 bases, with 8 bases sitting between them. The chain's CDR3 is CAWSVSWSIYF. The CDR3 bases are TGTGCCTGGAGTGTCAGCTGGTCCATATATTTT.

The rearrangement links TRBV7-9 to TRBJ1-1, with D unresolved. The germline V and J ends were trimmed by 2 bases and 12 bases, with 22 bases remaining between them. CDR1 SEHNR and CDR2 FQNEAQ come from the germline V gene (reference sequence). This CDR3 has 15 amino acids. For the CDR3, the DNA is TGTGCCAGCAGCTTAACGACCGGGGAGGGTGGGAGGTCTTTCTTT. It encodes CASSLTTGEGGRSFF.

In DNA form, the CDR3 reads TGTGCCAGCAGCCTCTTCGGCACCGGGGAGCTGTTTTTT. The encoded protein is CASSLFGTGELFF. The rearrangement links TRBV7-9 to TRBJ2-2; D uncertain. CDR1 and CDR2 from the germline V gene are SEHNR and FQNEAQ (reference sequence). The V and J ends lost 5 bases and 4 bases respectively, with 8 bases between them. CDR3 length: 13 amino acids. The whole variable domain, remainder taken from reference TRBV7-9 and TRBJ2-2, is DTGVSQNPRHKITKRGQNVTFRCDPISEHNRLYWYRQTLGQGPEFLTYFQNEAQLEKSRLLSDRFSAERPKGSFSTLEIQRTEQGDSAMYLCASSLFGTGELFFGEGSRLTVL.

The chain employs TRBV5-1 and TRBJ2-6, with D perhaps being TRBD1 or TRBD2 (5 bases each). The germline V gene encodes CDR1 SGHRS and CDR2 YFSETQ. V lost 0 bases, J lost 0 bases, and 10 bases lay in between. The CDR3 loop spans 17 amino acids. CDR3 in DNA: TGCGCCAGCAGCTTGGAGGGACCGAACTCTGGGGCCAACGTCCTGACTTTC. Encoded protein: CASSLEGPNSGANVLTF.

This chain uses TRBV3-1 (or the pseudogene TRBV3-2) with TRBJ1-6; maybe TRBD1 (5 bases). Germline loops: CDR1 LGHDT, CDR2 YNNKEL (reference sequence). The CDR3 length is 17 residues. Deletions cut 0 bases from V and 1 base from J, with 10 bases between. The CDR3, as DNA: TGTGCCAGCAGCCAAGACAGGGTTGGATCCTATAATTCACCCCTCCACTTT. Its protein is CASSQDRVGSYNSPLHF.

The chain joins TRBV6-2 or TRBV6-3 to TRBJ2-7; D perhaps matches TRBD1 (6 bases). Germline CDR1 and CDR2: MNHEY and SVGEGT. This CDR3 has 15 amino acids. Trimming cost V 0 bases and J 3 bases, with 12 bases left between them. The CDR3 DNA reads as TGTGCCAGCAGTTACTCCGGGGACACTTACTACGAGCAGTACTTC. Encoded protein: CASSYSGDTYYEQYF.

This chain links TRBV16 with TRBJ2-7, with D maybe TRBD2 (5 bases). Germline values: CDR1 KGHSY, CDR2 FQNENV. The CDR3 is made up of 14 amino acids. V was shortened by 1 base and J by 4 bases, with 11 bases between the two germline ends. The CDR3 sequence: CASSQYGLWYEQYF. The CDR3 nucleotides are TGTGCCAGCAGCCAATACGGACTGTGGTACGAGCAGTACTTC. The entire variable domain, with the rest obtained from reference TRBV16 and TRBJ2-7, is as follows: GEEVAQTPKHLVRGEGQKAKLYCAPIKGHSYVFWYQQVLKNEFKFLISFQNENVFDETGMPKERFSAKCLPNSPCSLEIQATKLEDSAVYFCASSQYGLWYEQYFGPGTRLTVT.

The chain recombines TRBV5-1 with TRBJ1-2; 9 bases agree with TRBD1. Germline-derived CDR1 and CDR2 are SGHRS and YFSETQ. The CDR3 consists of 13 residues. With V trimmed by 0 bases and J by 12 bases, 6 bases remained unmatched. This CDR3 reads CASSLVQGAYDTF. CDR3 DNA sequence: TGCGCCAGCAGCTTGGTACAGGGGGCCTACGACACCTTC.

J is TRBJ1-1 and V is TRBV6-2 or TRBV6-3; 7 bases map to TRBD1. This CDR3 has 18 amino acids. J gave up 0 bases and V 2 bases, and 12 bases lay outside the gene matches. Per germline, CDR1 MNHEY and CDR2 SVGEGT. CDR3 amino acids: CASSYTVAGGQMNTEAFF. Here the CDR3 DNA reads TGTGCCAGCAGTTACACGGTCGCAGGGGGACAAATGAACACTGAAGCTTTCTTT.

The chain links TRBV5-1 to TRBJ2-7, with TRBD1 matching 9 bases. J gave up 4 bases and V 2 bases, and 10 bases lay outside the gene matches. The CDR3 consists of 16 residues. Germline assignment: CDR1 SGHRS and CDR2 YFSETQ. The CDR3 bases are TGCGCCAGCAGCTTCGGGTTTACAGGGGGCGGATACGAGCAGTACTTC. It codes for CASSFGFTGGGYEQYF.

The V and J genes are TRBV3-1 (or the pseudogene TRBV3-2) and TRBJ2-1, with a possible D match to TRBD1 (6 bases). Trimming cost V 1 base and J 6 bases, with 10 bases left between them. Germline lookup yields CDR1 LGHDT and CDR2 YNNKEL (reference sequence). This CDR3 has 14 residues. CDR3 region: CASSQAGVTNEQFF. DNA of the CDR3: TGTGCCAGCAGCCAAGCAGGGGTGACCAATGAGCAGTTCTTC.

CDR3 residues: CASSLRTVNNSPLHF. CDR3 bases: TGTGCCAGCAGCTTAAGGACGGTGAATAATTCACCCCTCCACTTT. The J gene is TRBJ1-6, the V gene TRBV3-1 (or the pseudogene TRBV3-2); D not certain. The germline V gene encodes CDR1 LGHDT and CDR2 YNNKEL (reference sequence). CDR3 length: 15 residues. The germline V and J ends were trimmed by 5 bases and 5 bases, with 13 bases remaining between them.

This clone was counted once. The V call is TRBV2, the J call TRBJ2-7; the match to TRBD1 covers 8 bases. V trimming: 2 bases; J trimming: 0 bases; junction bases outside the gene matches: 3. The germline CDR1 and CDR2 sequences are SNHLY and FYNNEI. CDR3 length: 15 amino acids. The CDR3 region is CASSEQGAPSYEQYF. Written as DNA, the CDR3 is TGTGCCAGCAGTGAACAGGGGGCCCCCTCCTACGAGCAGTACTTC.

About this clone itself: Distinct nucleotide sequences in the sample also encode this CDR3. The chain combines TRBV7-6 with TRBJ2-7; 7 bases fit TRBD2. V lost 5 bases to trimming and J lost 2 bases; unmatched junction nucleotides: 18. The CDR3 contains 18 residues. Germline V gives CDR1 SGHVS, CDR2 FNYEAQ. The CDR3 reads CASSPLSRQAGNAYEQYF. Here the CDR3 DNA reads TGTGCCAGCAGCCCCCTAAGTCGACAAGCGGGGAACGCCTACGAGCAGTACTTC.

This clone occurred once. V gene TRBV6-5 combines with J gene TRBJ1-1; D is perhaps TRBD1 (5 bases). This CDR3 has 14 amino acids. V was cut by 6 bases and J by 6 bases, with 17 bases left in between. Germline V gene sequence: CDR1 MNHEY, CDR2 SVGAGI. The CDR3 reads CASRPRATGAEAFF. The CDR3 DNA reads as TGTGCCAGCAGACCCCGGGCGACGGGGGCTGAAGCTTTCTTT.

The chain is built from TRBV21-1 and TRBJ2-7; TRBD2 is the table's D call, not checked against the DNA. TRBV21-1 is an annotated pseudogene. This CDR3 has 15 residues. The CDR3 DNA follows: TGTGCCAGCAGCAAAGTGACCTTGGGGGGGTACGAGCAGTACTTC. Protein: CASSKVTLGGYEQYF.

The CDR3 is CSATLTGGLSGGDTQYF. CDR3 sequence (DNA): TGCAGCGCTACCCTGACAGGGGGCTTGTCGGGAGGGGATACGCAGTATTTT. The chain employs TRBV29-1 and TRBJ2-3; 10 nucleotides match TRBD1. Germline V lookup: CDR1 SQVTM, CDR2 ANQGSEA. This CDR3 spans 17 amino acids. J gave up 6 bases and V 7 bases, and 19 bases lay outside the gene matches.

This clone was seen a handful of times. The chain is built from TRBV12-3 or TRBV12-4 and TRBJ1-1; D not resolved. CDR3 length: 12 amino acids. Deletions cut 3 bases from V and 0 bases from J, with 2 bases between. The CDR3 loop is CASSFMNTEAFF. The CDR3 region has the DNA TGTGCCAGCAGTTTTATGAACACTGAAGCTTTCTTT.

This chain uses TRBV7-2 with TRBJ2-7; the match to TRBD2 covers 7 bases. V shed 3 bases, J shed 3 bases, and the junction held 5 bases outside the gene matches. Germline loops: CDR1 SGHTA, CDR2 FQGNSA. The CDR3 is 14 residues long. The CDR3 DNA reads TGTGCCAGCAGCTTTCAGCGGGACCACTACGAGCAGTACTTC. It translates to CASSFQRDHYEQYF. The entire variable domain, with the rest obtained from reference TRBV7-2 and TRBJ2-7, is as follows: GAGVSQSPSNKVTEKGKDVELRCDPISGHTALYWYRQSLGQGLEFLIYFQGNSAPDKSGLPSDRFSAERTGGSVSTLTIQRTQQEDSAVYLCASSFQRDHYEQYFGPGTRLTVT.

V and J are TRBV5-5 and TRBJ2-2, with TRBD2 identical over 11 bases. CDR1 SGHKS and CDR2 YYEKEE come from the germline V gene (reference sequence). The V gene end was trimmed by 4 bases and the J gene end by 6 bases; junction bases not matched to a gene: 5. This CDR3 is 15 amino acids long. The CDR3 bases are TGTGCCAGCAGCCGACTAGCGGGGATGTCCGGGGAGCTGTTTTTT. Translating it yields CASSRLAGMSGELFF.

The chain has TRBV6-1 and TRBJ2-7; the D is unclear. Between the trimmed V and J ends, which lost 5 bases and 6 bases, there was a span of 14 bases. Germline V gene data show CDR1 as MNHNS and CDR2 as SASEGT. This CDR3 contains 13 residues. This CDR3 reads CASSPSLRAEQYF. As DNA, the CDR3 is TGTGCCAGCAGTCCCTCCTTACGGGCCGAGCAGTACTTC.

The rearrangement uses TRBV9 and TRBJ1-1; maybe TRBD1 (6 bases). There are 16 residues in the CDR3. V dropped 0 bases and J dropped 7 bases, with 19 bases sitting between them. The germline CDR1 and CDR2 sequences are SGDLS and YYNGEE. The CDR3, as DNA: TGTGCCAGCAGCGTAGGCCGCTTCGACGAGGGGGATGAAGCTTTCTTT. The encoded protein is CASSVGRFDEGDEAFF.

The chain links TRBV7-9 to TRBJ2-6, with unresolved D. The germline V gene encodes CDR1 SEHNR and CDR2 FQNEAQ (reference sequence). V was shortened by 1 base and J by 0 bases, with 10 bases between the two germline ends. The CDR3 is 17 residues long. The CDR3 DNA sequence: TGTGCCAGCAGCTTAGTTTCCTCCAACTCTGGGGCCAACGTCCTGACTTTC. The encoded protein is CASSLVSSNSGANVLTF.

V gene TRBV30 combines with J gene TRBJ2-1; D is possibly TRBD2 (5 bases). The CDR3 totals 13 residues. Germline CDR1 reads GTSNPN; CDR2 reads SVGIG (reference sequence). Trimming removed 2 bases at V and 8 bases at J, with 13 bases between. The chain's CDR3 is CAWSLLGVDEQFF. The CDR3 DNA is TGTGCCTGGAGTCTCCTGGGAGTGGATGAGCAGTTCTTC. The entire variable domain, with the rest obtained from reference TRBV30 and TRBJ2-1, is as follows: SQTIHQWPATLVQPVGSPLSLECTVEGTSNPNLYWYRQAAGRGLQLLFYSVGIGQISSEVPQNLSASRPQDRQFILSSKKLLLSDSGFYLCAWSLLGVDEQFFGPGTRLTVL.

This chain connects TRBV4-3 to TRBJ2-4; 9 nucleotides match TRBD1. V shed 3 bases and J 8 bases; nucleotides not matched to a gene: 8. This CDR3 comprises 15 residues. Germline CDR1 reads LGHNA; CDR2 reads YSLEER. CDR3 protein: CASSQAGQGYDIQYF. The CDR3 bases are TGCGCCAGCAGCCAGGCGGGACAGGGATACGACATTCAGTACTTC.

As concerns this clone: Other DNA sequences of this sample code for an identical CDR3. The gene calls are TRBV27 and TRBJ2-7; no definite D call. The CDR3 runs 13 residues. Trimming shortened V by 3 bases and J by 1 base, and 7 bases separated the two germline ends. Germline V gene sequence: CDR1 MNHEY, CDR2 SMNVEV (reference sequence). CDR3 sequence (DNA): TGTGCCAGCAGTTTTGGGCGGTCCTACGAGCAGTACTTC. Its protein product is CASSFGRSYEQYF.

This rearrangement joins TRBV11-2 to TRBJ2-5; maybe TRBD1 (6 bases). V lost 5 bases and J 4 bases, leaving 8 bases between the germline ends. This CDR3 is 12 amino acids long. Germline assignment: CDR1 SGHAT and CDR2 FQNNGV. The CDR3 spells CASSLRGETQYF. In DNA form, the CDR3 reads TGTGCCAGCAGCCTCAGGGGAGAGACCCAGTACTTC.

This sequence joins TRBV3-1 (or the pseudogene TRBV3-2) and TRBJ2-1; D not resolved. From germline, CDR1 is LGHDT and CDR2 YNNKEL (reference sequence). Trimming pared 0 bases from V and 7 bases from J, leaving 10 bases between. This CDR3 spans 14 amino acids. CDR3 sequence: CASSQDPASNEQFF. The CDR3 nucleotides read TGTGCCAGCAGCCAAGATCCGGCGTCGAATGAGCAGTTCTTC.